This TCR beta chain is drawn from a study of blood T cell repertoires in COVID-19. Study-wide background: Some COVID-19 samples were acute and others convalescent; all came from the United States, Italy and Spain.

The ends lost 2 bases at V and 7 bases at J; junction bases unmatched: 2. From germline, CDR1 is SEHNR and CDR2 FQNEAQ (reference sequence). This CDR3 region has 13 residues. Repertoires were generated with immunoSEQ multiplex PCR, while TCRdb's copy carries only in-frame clones and drops some. The sample contains about 380,000 clones, about 89% of which appear only once. The source of this sequence is a man under 40 who had recovered from COVID-19. The sample was PBMCs or T cells enriched from blood (not recorded which). The chain is built from TRBV7-9 and TRBJ1-2; 9 bases line up with TRBD1. CDR3 nucleotide sequence: TGTGCCAGCAGCTTATTGACAGGGGGTGGCTACACCTTC. Translated: CASSLLTGGGYTF.